This TCR beta chain was sequenced during a study of identifying expanded T cells in peripheral blood. During the collection period, no donor immune events like infections were recorded. Sequencing was performed with immunoSEQ multiplex PCR; in TCRdb, only in-frame clones are kept and a portion is missing. Here the sample spans some 78,000 clones, around nine tenths being singletons. The CDR3 runs to 12 residues. In germline, CDR1 is SGHAT, CDR2 FQNNGV. Trimming took off 11 bases at V and 8 bases at J, with 17 bases between the two ends. The chain employs TRBV11-2 and TRBJ2-3; the D gene is possibly TRBD1 (5 bases). Sequenced material: blood. The source is a person aged 18 to 75 in good health. The CDR3 here is CACLVGQGTQYF. Here the CDR3 DNA reads TGTGCCTGCCTAGTGGGGCAAGGTACGCAGTATTTT. Filled out from reference TRBV11-2 and TRBJ2-3, the complete variable domain reads EAGVAQSPRYKIIEKRQSVAFWCNPISGHATLYWYQQILGQGPKLLIQFQNNGVVDDSQLPKDRFSAERLKGVDSTLKIQPAKLEDSAVYLCACLVGQGTQYFGPGTRLTVL.